The rows below give T cell receptor beta chains drawn from one sample of a study of early T cells in non-severe SARS-CoV-2 infection. Each CDR3 protein gets one entry after TCRdb re-called the 5' RACE reads with MiXCR. The sample includes roughly 70,000 distinct CDR3 sequences, approximately 13% of them seen just once. Sequencing used whole blood. The receptors originated from an adult who was a healthcare worker with PCR-confirmed SARS-CoV-2 infection or an uninfected control (not recorded which). Each CDR3 is given with its conserved first and last residue. The D gene is left open where the match is weak. Clone size, where shown, is once, few, many, or a class for clones that have expanded.

d_call | clone_size | j_call | v_call | cdr3_nt | cdr3_aa
TRBD2 | many | TRBJ2-2 | TRBV5-1 | TGCGCCAGCAAAACCCGGGACTATAACACCGGGGAGCTGTTTTTT | CASKTRDYNTGELFF
TRBD2 | many | TRBJ2-7 | TRBV20-1 | TGCAGTGCGCGAGTGGTAGCGGGAAGGTACTACGAGCAGTACTTC | CSARVVAGRYYEQYF
- | many | TRBJ1-1 | TRBV6-1 | TGTGCCAGCAGTGCACATTCCCTCACTGAAGCTTTCTTT | CASSAHSLTEAFF
TRBD1 | many | TRBJ1-6 | TRBV12-3/TRBV12-4 | TGTGCCAGCAGCCAGACGGACAGGGGCACTCAATTCCCCCTCCACTTT | CASSQTDRGTQFPLHF
TRBD1 | - | TRBJ2-7 | TRBV18 | TGTGCCAGCTCACCACTGGACAGGGGGCTGTTCCCCTCCTACGAGCAGTACTTC | CASSPLDRGLFPSYEQYF
- | few | TRBJ2-7 | TRBV5-4 | TGTGCCAGCAGGGCGGGATTTGACTCCTACGAGCAGTACTTC | CASRAGFDSYEQYF
- | - | TRBJ2-1 | TRBV9 | TGTGCCAGCAGCGTCGGAGGGTTCTCCTACAATGAGCAGTTCTTC | CASSVGGFSYNEQFF
- | - | TRBJ1-3 | TRBV14 | TGTGCCAGCAGCCAAGGTGGACAGAGAAACACCATATATTTT | CASSQGGQRNTIYF
TRBD1 | few | TRBJ1-1 | TRBV18 | TGTGCCAGCTCACCACTCCAGGGACAGGGGATGAACACTGAAGCTTTCTTT | CASSPLQGQGMNTEAFF
- | many | TRBJ2-3 | TRBV29-1 | TGCAGCATTCCCTTAGGGGGAGGCACAGATACGCAGTATTTT | CSIPLGGGTDTQYF
- | many | TRBJ1-5 | TRBV19 | TGTGCCAGTAGTATTCGCCTGAACCAGCCCCAGCATTTT | CASSIRLNQPQHF
TRBD2 | many | TRBJ2-1 | TRBV7-2 | TGTGCCAGCAGCTCACTAGCGGTAAGCTCCTACAATGAGCAGTTCTTC | CASSSLAVSSYNEQFF
- | few | TRBJ2-5 | TRBV7-2 | TGTGCCAGCAGCCTCACGACTGGCTTGGAGACCCAGTACTTC | CASSLTTGLETQYF
TRBD1 | many | TRBJ2-3 | TRBV9 | TGTGCCAGCAGCGACGGACAGGGCACAGATACGCAGTATTTT | CASSDGQGTDTQYF
- | many | TRBJ1-5 | TRBV12-3/TRBV12-4 | TGTGCCAGCAGTTTATTTGGGCAGGAGGATCAGCCCCAGCATTTT | CASSLFGQEDQPQHF
- | many | TRBJ2-3 | TRBV10-3 | TGTGCCATTAGGGACGTGCGGGACAAGTCGGTAGATACGCAGTATTTT | CAIRDVRDKSVDTQYF
- | few | TRBJ1-5 | TRBV19 | TGTGCCAGTAGTATAAGGACCTTACAGGGAAGAAGCAATCAGCCCCAGCATTTT | CASSIRTLQGRSNQPQHF
- | many | TRBJ1-2 | TRBV19 | TGTGCCAGTAGTGCGATGGCCCAAAACTATGGCTACACCTTC | CASSAMAQNYGYTF
- | - | TRBJ2-3 | TRBV27 | TGTGCCAGCAGCTATACCCTCACAGATACGCAGTATTTT | CASSYTLTDTQYF
TRBD2 | few | TRBJ2-1 | TRBV4-2 | TGTGCCAGCAGCCAAGATCGGCGGGGGGGCGACAATGAGCAGTTCTTC | CASSQDRRGGDNEQFF
TRBD1 | many | TRBJ2-7 | TRBV12-3/TRBV12-4 | TGTGCCAGCAGTTTGGGACAGGGATACGAGCAGTACTTC | CASSLGQGYEQYF
TRBD1 | - | TRBJ2-2 | TRBV5-1 | TGCGCCAGCAGCTTCGATCATACAGGGGGAGTCACCGGGGAGCTGTTTTTT | CASSFDHTGGVTGELFF
TRBD1 | few | TRBJ1-1 | TRBV30 | TGTGCCTGGGACGGGACAGGGAGTTTTTCGGACACTGAAGCTTTCTTT | CAWDGTGSFSDTEAFF
TRBD1 | - | TRBJ2-2 | TRBV5-1 | TGCGCCAGCAGCTTGGCCGGGACAGGGGGCCCTCTGTTTTTT | CASSLAGTGGPLFF
- | many | TRBJ2-1 | TRBV11-1 | TGTGCCAGCAGCTTTATAGCGCCGGTCGATGAGCAGTTCTTC | CASSFIAPVDEQFF
- | few | TRBJ2-7 | TRBV29-1 | TGCAGCGCTTCAAGGGGCATAGTTCCCTACGAGCAGTACTTC | CSASRGIVPYEQYF
TRBD2 | many | TRBJ2-7 | TRBV5-1 | TGCGCCAGCAGCCCTTTGGCGGGAGTAGGCGAGCAGTACTTC | CASSPLAGVGEQYF
- | many | TRBJ1-2 | TRBV5-5 | TGTGCCAGCAGCCCCACTCTACAGGATTACTATGGCTACACCTTC | CASSPTLQDYYGYTF
TRBD1 | few | TRBJ1-1 | TRBV20-1 | TGCAGTGCTAGAAGACAGGGAGAGACTGAAGCTTTCTTT | CSARRQGETEAFF
- | many | TRBJ1-1 | TRBV7-8 | TGTGCCAGCAGCTTAATGATAAACACTGAAGCTTTCTTT | CASSLMINTEAFF
TRBD1 | few | TRBJ1-1 | TRBV4-1 | TGCGCCAGCAGCCAAGGGACAGGGGTTGAAGCTTTCTTT | CASSQGTGVEAFF
TRBD2 | - | TRBJ2-5 | TRBV24-1 | TGTGCCACCAGTGATTCCGGGACTAGCGGTCAAGAGACCCAGTACTTC | CATSDSGTSGQETQYF
- | many | TRBJ1-2 | TRBV12-5 | TGTGCTAGTGGTTTGAGGCAGGGAAATGGCTACACCTTC | CASGLRQGNGYTF
- | few | TRBJ1-1 | TRBV5-1 | TGCGCCAGTAGCACCATGAACACTGAAGCTTTCTTT | CASSTMNTEAFF
- | - | TRBJ2-3 | TRBV5-1 | TGCGCCAGCAGCCAGCCAGGGGGGGAAGATACGCAGTATTTT | CASSQPGGEDTQYF
TRBD2 | many | TRBJ2-3 | TRBV3-1 | TGTGCCAGCAGCCAACTAGCGGCAGATACGCAGTATTTT | CASSQLAADTQYF
TRBD1 | - | TRBJ1-5 | TRBV3-1 | TGTGCCAGCAGCTCGGGACAGGGAGGCAATCAGCCCCAGCATTTT | CASSSGQGGNQPQHF
- | many | TRBJ2-7 | TRBV5-1 | TGCGCCAGCAGCTTGGTTCCCGGGGGCGACTACGAGCAGTACTTC | CASSLVPGGDYEQYF
- | many | TRBJ2-6 | TRBV2 | TGTGCCAGCGCAGGGGGAGGTGGGGCCAACGTCCTGACTTTC | CASAGGGGANVLTF
TRBD2 | - | TRBJ2-7 | TRBV6-1 | TGTGCCAGCAGTGAAGCGCGACTAGCGGCAACCTCCTACGAGCAGTACTTC | CASSEARLAATSYEQYF
- | few | TRBJ2-3 | TRBV4-2 | TGTGCCAGCAGCCAAGATCTTCGGGATTACACAGATACGCAGTATTTT | CASSQDLRDYTDTQYF
- | many | TRBJ2-2 | TRBV6-2/TRBV6-3 | TGTGCCAGCAGTTTGGGCACCGGGGAGCTGTTTTTT | CASSLGTGELFF
TRBD1 | few | TRBJ2-7 | TRBV12-3/TRBV12-4 | TGTGCCAGCAGAATTGGGACAGACGAGCAGTACTTC | CASRIGTDEQYF
TRBD2 | - | TRBJ2-2 | TRBV7-2 | TGTGCCAGCAGCTCTGGACTAGCGCGAGGGGAGCTGTTTTTT | CASSSGLARGELFF
- | many | TRBJ2-2 | TRBV7-6 | TGTGCCAGCAGGCGACTAGTGTCCACCGGGGAGCTGTTTTTT | CASRRLVSTGELFF
TRBD1 | - | TRBJ1-4 | TRBV6-1 | TGTGCCAGCAGTAGTGGGACAGAAAATGAAAAACTGTTTTTT | CASSSGTENEKLFF
TRBD1 | - | TRBJ2-3 | TRBV6-2/TRBV6-3 | TGTGCCAGCAGTTACGGAACAGGGGGCCTGCCAGATACGCAGTATTTT | CASSYGTGGLPDTQYF
TRBD2 | many | TRBJ2-7 | TRBV29-1 | TGCAGCGTTTCCCCGGGACTAGCCTACGAGCAGTACTTC | CSVSPGLAYEQYF
- | many | TRBJ2-7 | TRBV6-5 | TGTGCCAGCAAACCTTACATCGGACAGAACTACGAGCAGTACTTC | CASKPYIGQNYEQYF
- | many | TRBJ1-1 | TRBV4-2 | TGTGCCAGCAGCCAAGATCCAGGGTACACTGAAGCTTTCTTT | CASSQDPGYTEAFF
- | - | TRBJ2-5 | TRBV29-1 | TGCAGCGCTCGAGGGACACAGGTTGACCAGTACTTC | CSARGTQVDQYF
TRBD1 | few | TRBJ2-1 | TRBV29-1 | TGCAGCGTGCCCGGGACAGATTACAATGAGCAGTTCTTC | CSVPGTDYNEQFF
- | many | TRBJ1-5 | TRBV5-1 | TGCGCCAGCAGCTTGACCGGGACTCTCAATCAGCCCCAGCATTTT | CASSLTGTLNQPQHF